This TCR beta chain was captured by sequencing in a study of T cell clonality in common variable immunodeficiency. Regarding the study as a whole: Fewer deletions and N-nucleotide insertions were reportedly seen in common variable immunodeficiency TCR beta sequences.

Data came from immunoSEQ multiplex PCR; TCRdb stores just in-frame clones and leaves some out. The specimen has tens of thousands of clones, none found just once. This clone was detected ten times or more. As yet, its antigen is unknown. The read gets to within 3 residues of the CDR3 end, and the germline J gene fills in the rest. V gave up 0 bases and J gave up 2 bases, with 11 bases separating them. Per germline, CDR1 KGHSH and CDR2 LQKENI. The CDR3 contains 16 residues. Donors gave about 5 to 8.5 ml heparinized peripheral whole blood. Material: peripheral blood mononuclear cells. The genes are TRBV18 and TRBJ1-3; TRBD1 is a possible D gene (5 bases). The TCR sequence derives from a human donor with common variable immunodeficiency. Partial CDR3 DNA: TGTGCCAGCTCACCACCGGCAGGGTTGGCTGGAAACACC. Amino acids: CASSPPAGLAGNT. The CDR3 in its entirety is CASSPPAGLAGNTIYF.